This T cell receptor (beta chain) was documented in a study of blood T cell repertoires in COVID-19. The germline V gene encodes CDR1 SGHRS and CDR2 YFSETQ. This CDR3 comprises 15 residues. The V and J ends lost 0 bases and 2 bases, in that order; junction bases with no gene match: 5. In the authors' methods: It was from reference gene primer amplification that nucleated cell counts were estimated. Data came from immunoSEQ multiplex PCR; TCRdb stores just in-frame clones and leaves some out. The V and J calls and clone size are taken from that table; D and trimming were inferred from the DNA. The table lists under 200,000 clones, about 85% of them singletons.

Sequenced material: peripheral blood. V is TRBV5-1 and J is TRBJ2-7, with 7 nucleotides matching TRBD1. This receptor was identified in a man aged 60 to 69 with active or convalescent COVID-19. CDR3 sequence: CASSLGTGVPYEQYF. The CDR3 DNA is TGCGCCAGCAGCTTGGGTACAGGGGTCCCCTACGAGCAGTACTTC.